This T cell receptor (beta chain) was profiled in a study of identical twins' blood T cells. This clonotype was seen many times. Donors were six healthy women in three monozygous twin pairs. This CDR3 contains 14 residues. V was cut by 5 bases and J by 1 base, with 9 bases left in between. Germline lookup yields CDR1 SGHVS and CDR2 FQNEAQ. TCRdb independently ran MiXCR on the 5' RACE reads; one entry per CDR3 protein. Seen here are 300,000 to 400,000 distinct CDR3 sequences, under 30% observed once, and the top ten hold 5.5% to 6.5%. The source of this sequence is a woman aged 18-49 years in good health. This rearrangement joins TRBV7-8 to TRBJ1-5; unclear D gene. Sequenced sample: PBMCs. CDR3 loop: CASSVSPSNQPQHF. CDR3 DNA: TGTGCCAGCAGCGTGTCCCCCAGCAATCAGCCCCAGCATTTT.